The rows below give T cell receptor beta chains drawn from one sample of a study of blood T cell repertoires in COVID-19. Assay used: immunoSEQ multiplex PCR; TCRdb lists only in-frame clones, some missing. Of 65,000 to 90,000 clones in the sample, approximately 76% were seen once. The specimen sequenced was peripheral blood. The receptors were sampled from a man aged 70-80 years with active or convalescent COVID-19. CDR3s include the opening cysteine and the closing phenylalanine or tryptophan. The D gene is left open where the match is weak.

CDR3: CASSSGQDLSNTIYF
D: TRBD1
J: TRBJ1-3
V: TRBV28

CDR3: CASSLTGSSYNSPLHF
D: TRBD1
J: TRBJ1-6
V: TRBV6-5

CDR3: CASSLSRDSVEKLFF
D: TRBD1
J: TRBJ1-4
V: TRBV27

CDR3: CASRKTGGNTEAFF
D: .
J: TRBJ1-1
V: TRBV7-3

CDR3: CASSSGTNYGYTF
D: .
J: TRBJ1-2
V: TRBV10-1

CDR3: CASGGRMETQYF
D: .
J: TRBJ2-5
V: TRBV6-5

CDR3: CASSYTGDTEAFF
D: .
J: TRBJ1-1
V: TRBV7-9

CDR3: CASSQQLAGAGAGETQYF
D: TRBD2
J: TRBJ2-5
V: TRBV4-1

CDR3: CASNRPRRPYEQYF
D: .
J: TRBJ2-7
V: TRBV28

CDR3: CASSPTTGTAQHF
D: TRBD1
J: TRBJ1-5
V: TRBV3-1/TRBV3-2

CDR3: CASSYKAGGLGEQFF
D: TRBD2
J: TRBJ2-1
V: TRBV6-5

CDR3: CASGRDRVNTGELFF
D: TRBD1
J: TRBJ2-2
V: TRBV9

CDR3: CASSHGGGFLAFF
D: .
J: TRBJ1-1
V: TRBV11-3

CDR3: CASSNAGGVAYGYTF
D: .
J: TRBJ1-2
V: TRBV5-4

CDR3: CATQPFRGDSGNTIYF
D: TRBD1
J: TRBJ1-3
V: TRBV2

CDR3: CASIGAQYEQYF
D: .
J: TRBJ2-7
V: TRBV28

CDR3: CASSLGSGQAYGYTF
D: TRBD1
J: TRBJ1-2
V: TRBV28

CDR3: CASSSLDRLKTF
D: TRBD1
J: TRBJ1-2
V: TRBV5-4

CDR3: CASKRTGDTGELFF
D: TRBD1
J: TRBJ2-2
V: TRBV7-3

CDR3: CASSQSGGNNEQFF
D: TRBD2
J: TRBJ2-1
V: TRBV6-5

CDR3: CASISSGQSTGELFF
D: .
J: TRBJ2-2
V: TRBV19

CDR3: CAWIQGVGTGELFF
D: TRBD1
J: TRBJ2-2
V: TRBV30

CDR3: CASSLAWAGGHNEQFF
D: TRBD2
J: TRBJ2-1
V: TRBV5-1

CDR3: CASSSLRGYTF
D: .
J: TRBJ1-2
V: TRBV28

CDR3: CASSPDRAADTQYF
D: TRBD1
J: TRBJ2-3
V: TRBV2

CDR3: CASRDGTSGGSGEQYF
D: TRBD2
J: TRBJ2-7
V: TRBV2

CDR3: CASSLTGGTEAFF
D: TRBD1
J: TRBJ1-1
V: TRBV6-5

CDR3: CASSPIGTGGRDEQFF
D: TRBD1
J: TRBJ2-1
V: TRBV27